This TCR beta chain was captured by sequencing in a study of T cells in Graves' hyperthyroidism and ophthalmopathy. This clonotype has more than one count but fewer than ten. RNA transcripts were the template for amplifying TCR beta CDR3 regions. In the first-round RT-PCR of the TCR CDR3, the HTBI primer set was used. TCRdb re-called the multiplex PCR reads through MiXCR, storing one row per CDR3 protein. Of about 600,000 distinct CDR3 sequences in the sample, about a sixth were seen once. Each person with ophthalmopathy scored at least 3 on the Clinical Activity Score, reached NOSPECS grade 4 or higher, and had been ill under 3 months. The receptor comes from a woman in her thirties or forties with Graves' ophthalmopathy. Sequenced sample: blood.

The CDR3 bases are TGTGCCAGCAGCCTAGACAGGGGTCGCGCCCACGAGCAGTACTTC. As protein: CASSLDRGRAHEQYF. The rearrangement joins TRBV12-3 or TRBV12-4 to TRBJ2-7; TRBD1 aligns across 8 bases. The V gene end was trimmed by 6 bases and the J gene end by 5 bases; junction bases not matched to a gene: 12. The CDR3 covers 15 residues.